This T cell receptor beta chain was captured in a study of low-dose radiotherapy and immunotherapy resistance in tumors. In the study overall: One day before radiation and immunotherapy, intravenous cyclophosphamide 200 mg/m2 was administered, with this repeated every two weeks. Patients took aspirin (300 mg orally, daily) for four cycles beginning at cycle 1 day 1.

Germline assignment: CDR1 GTSNPN and CDR2 SVGIG (reference sequence). The CDR3 sequence is 13 residues long. The V and J ends lost 5 bases and 1 base respectively, with 10 bases between them. Alpha and beta chains were covered, as first-strand cDNA relied on TRAV- and TRBV-specific primers. Amplification of TCRs used a constant-region primer and V-primer adapter for around 20 PCR cycles. TCRdb recomputed calls from the reads with MiXCR, one row per CDR3 protein. Among around 7,300 distinct CDR3 sequences, approximately 80% were seen once, and the ten largest hold approximately 5.9%. The study gave donors nivolumab, ipilimumab, aspirin, low-dose cyclophosphamide and low-dose radiotherapy.

This receptor was taken from a human donor with advanced metastatic prostate, ovarian, gallbladder or colorectal cancer (not recorded which). This table probably holds off-target reads from a library built for another chain. This sequence joins TRBV30 and TRBJ2-3; a possible D gene is TRBD1 (6 bases). The CDR3 DNA is TGTGCCTGGGGAGAGGGGGGCACAGATACGCAGTATTTT. Residues: CAWGEGGTDTQYF.